Detailed here is one T cell receptor (beta chain). There is no known antigen for this receptor. Base qualities are not provided; no much larger clone lies one nucleotide away. This specimen belongs to a study of T cell repertoires in cytomegalovirus infection (dated by TCRdb to the late 2010s). Concerning the study at large: Alongside well-studied HLA-B-restricted epitopes, the peptide stimulations were aimed at recently identified HLA-C-restricted CMV epitopes, whose presentation resists viral immunomodulation. The HLA type of each donor mattered for the analysis, because public TCR beta signatures pointed to carriage of CMV infection along with the matching HLA type.

The instrument given in TCRdb is Illumina HiSeq 1500. The raw public reads went through TCRdb reprocessing: fastp at Q25, MiXCR clone calling, in-frame beta chains kept. Identical CDR3 proteins give one entry, which carries the most common genes and DNA. This sample gives a few hundred thousand distinct CDR3 sequences in total; around 40% of them show up just once. The ten top clones hold over 45% of the sample. What the treatment or condition label conveys for this sample: in vitro stimulation with specific CMV peptide epitopes to enrich CMV-specific T cells. Study-level results and caveats: The ex vivo response was dominated by HLA-C-restricted CMV-specific TCR beta clonotypes, which also provided the single most frequent clonotype in two of eight donors. In both this cohort and an independent cohort of over 350 donors, the cumulative frequency of public TCR beta family members distinguished carriers of CMV infection plus the relevant HLA type.

This sequence originates from a human donor in good health (CMV status not recorded). Some clones in this sample may be carry-over from other donors' samples. The source was cultured PBMCs, collected from culture after CMV antigen stimulation.

The DNA sequence reads TGTGCCAGACTAGTGGCGACCGGGGAGCTGTTTTTT. Its protein reads: CARLVATGELFF. The V and J segments used are TRBV7-1 and TRBJ2-2; the D segment could be TRBD2, given 5 matching bases. TRBV7-1 is labeled an ORF, and its function is uncertain. The CDR3 spans 12 residues, from the cysteine through the phenylalanine. The sequence is cut down to CDR3 DNA, 36 bases in frame from base 1. V and J lose 9 bases and 5 bases, and a span of 10 bases separates them.